Listed here are 9 T cell receptor beta chains from one sample, sequenced in a study of Graves' ophthalmopathy and Graves' hyperthyroidism. The TCR beta CDR3 regions underwent amplification from RNA transcripts. Second-round multiplex PCR followed a first-round RT-PCR using HTBI primers. MiXCR was run by TCRdb on the multiplex PCR reads, yielding one entry per CDR3 protein. The sample records 650,000 to 800,000 distinct CDR3 sequences, about 38% being singletons. Specimen: peripheral blood. The source of these receptors is an adult man with Graves' ophthalmopathy.

In regard to this clonotype: A read error may produce the germline difference seen at one junction end. The rearrangement links TRBV5-1 to TRBJ2-7; 8 nucleotides agree with TRBD1. In germline, CDR1 is SGHRS, CDR2 YFSETQ. This CDR3 has 13 residues. Written as DNA, the CDR3 is TGCGCCAGCAGCTTGGGACAGGGGAAGATTGAGAACTTC. Its protein is CASSLGQGKIENF.

A few counts support this clonotype. The chain has TRBV5-8 and TRBJ2-7; TRBD2 might be the D (6 bases). The CDR3 contains 14 residues. The V and J ends lost 2 bases and 6 bases respectively, with 15 bases between them. In germline, CDR1 is SGHTS, CDR2 YDEGEE. The CDR3 protein is CASSFVAGTGEQYF. CDR3 nucleotides: TGTGCCAGCAGCTTCGTGGCAGGGACTGGCGAGCAGTACTTC.

This rearrangement joins TRBV4-1 to TRBJ2-5; 11 positions agree with TRBD2. J was trimmed by 4 bases and V by 4 bases; bases with no gene match: 2. Germline V lookup: CDR1 MGHRA, CDR2 YSYEKL. This CDR3 has 14 residues. DNA of the CDR3: TGCGCCAGCAGCCCTAGCGGGGGGACAGAGACCCAGTACTTC. Residues: CASSPSGGTETQYF.

The gene calls are TRBV6-6 and TRBJ2-2, with 10 bases fitting TRBD2. Per germline, CDR1 MNHNY and CDR2 SVGAGI (reference sequence). The length of the CDR3 is 18 residues. Trimming at V came to 0 bases and at J to 7 bases, leaving 11 bases not matched to a gene. The CDR3 sequence: CASSYSKRIAGGHGELFF. CDR3 DNA: TGTGCCAGCAGTTACTCGAAGAGAATAGCGGGAGGTCACGGGGAGCTGTTTTTT.

This clonotype appeared many times. The genes are TRBV9 and TRBJ1-6; D is possibly TRBD1 (5 bases). V lost 1 base and J 5 bases, leaving 10 bases between the germline ends. The CDR3 contains 15 residues. Germline V gives CDR1 SGDLS, CDR2 YYNGEE. CDR3 nucleotide sequence: TGTGCCAGCAGCGTAAGGGGTACGAATAATTCACCCCTCCACTTT. Encoded protein: CASSVRGTNNSPLHF. Full variable domain (rest looked up from reference TRBV9 and TRBJ1-6): DSGVTQTPKHLITATGQRVTLRCSPRSGDLSVYWYQQSLDQGLQFLIQYYNGEERAKGNILERFSAQQFPDLHSELNLSSLELGDSALYFCASSVRGTNNSPLHFGNGTRLTVT.

Notes on this clonotype: This CDR3 fails to terminate in the conserved phenylalanine or tryptophan, so it likely reflects a read error. The chain uses TRBV5-1 and TRBJ2-7; TRBD1 matches 10 bases. Germline-derived CDR1 and CDR2 are SGHRS and YFSETQ. The CDR3 runs 15 residues. J was trimmed by 7 bases and V by 0 bases; bases with no gene match: 7. The CDR3 sequence is CASSLAGQGVDEQYC. The DNA of the CDR3 is TGCGCCAGCAGCTTGGCAGGACAGGGGGTTGATGAGCAGTACTGC.

The chain recombines TRBV10-3 with TRBJ1-5, with a tentative D call TRBD1 (6 bases). V lost 5 bases, J lost 5 bases, and 13 bases lay in between. Per germline, CDR1 ENHRY and CDR2 SYGVKD. The CDR3 is made up of 14 amino acids. CDR3 in DNA: TGTGCCATCAGTAAAACAGGGTCCGATCAGCCCCAGCATTTT. Its translation is CAISKTGSDQPQHF.

The J gene is TRBJ1-2, the V gene TRBV10-3, with TRBD1 matching 10 bases. Unmatched junction bases numbered 3, after V lost 4 bases and J lost 4 bases. The germline gives CDR1 ENHRY, CDR2 SYGVKD. The CDR3 loop spans 14 amino acids. The CDR3 DNA sequence: TGTGCCATCAGTGCGGGACAGGGGAGCTATGGCTACACCTTC. This gives the protein CAISAGQGSYGYTF.

There are many counts of this clonotype. The chain links TRBV7-2 to TRBJ1-2; the match to TRBD1 covers 10 bases. Trimming took 10 bases from V and 3 from J; bases not matched to a gene: 14. The germline gives CDR1 SGHTA, CDR2 FQGNSA. This CDR3 is 16 amino acids long. The CDR3 reads CATGSRGQGVDYGYTF. The CDR3 bases are TGTGCCACAGGGAGCCGAGGACAGGGGGTTGACTATGGCTACACCTTC.